This T cell receptor (beta chain) was found in a study of T cell changes during pregnancy in multiple sclerosis (dated by TCRdb to about 2019). Regarding the research as a whole: The study looked at changes in the T cell repertoire across pregnancy in women with multiple sclerosis.

Library method: the immunoSEQ multiplex PCR assay. The table comes from immuneACCESS by way of TCRdb, which keeps in-frame sequences with V and J called. Part of the clones is missing from these tables; in studies checked, under half for an unresolved V gene and the rest for unknown reasons. The sample profile shows roughly 100,000 clones; roughly nine tenths of them were found once. 0.75% to 0.95% of the sample is held by the ten biggest clonotypes. The V end gives up 5 bases and the J end 5 bases, leaving 8 bases in the junction not matched to a gene. The CDR3, cysteine through phenylalanine, is 15 amino acids long. Only the CDR3 part of the read is kept: 45 bases, read in frame from the first base. CDR1 and CDR2, per the germline V gene, are SGHTA and FQGNSA. This clone was seen once. There is no known antigen for this receptor. No much larger clone is present one base from it, and per-base qualities are unavailable.

The clonotype was recovered from a female donor with multiple sclerosis, enrolled in a pregnancy study. Rearrangement joined TRBV7-2 to TRBJ2-5; 10 bases in between match TRBD1. Material: peripheral blood, obtained after pregnancy. The DNA sequence is TGTGCCAGCAGCCATGGACAGGGGGTTGGGGAGACCCAGTACTTC. Its coded protein is CASSHGQGVGETQYF.